This T cell receptor (beta chain) was sequenced during a study of cytomegalovirus exposure and HLA in healthy donors. Study-level findings and limits: Serostatus for CMV was the only available immune exposure information. TCR beta V- and J-gene trimming was later associated with a missense DCLRE1C variant. Some TCR beta chains (around 160 of them) were listed as cytomegalovirus-associated. Excluded: some indistinguishable V segments such as TRBV6-2 and TRBV6-3.

Use of 60 Vbeta and 13 Jbeta primers characterized the PCR. Assay used: immunoSEQ multiplex PCR; TCRdb lists only in-frame clones, some missing. The repertoire holds some 110,000 clones, with roughly 82% as singletons. Comment on this clone: Antigen unknown.

Germline CDR1 and CDR2: LNHNV and YYDKDF (reference sequence). The CDR3 contains 15 residues. V was clipped by 2 bases and J by 5 bases, with 15 bases between them. V and J are TRBV15 and TRBJ2-5, with D perhaps matching TRBD1 (6 bases). The sequence came from a man aged 50-59 years in good health and CMV-seronegative. The specimen was PBMCs. CDR3 region: CATSRLRQERETQYF. The CDR3 DNA is TGTGCCACCAGCAGACTACGACAGGAGCGGGAGACCCAGTACTTC.